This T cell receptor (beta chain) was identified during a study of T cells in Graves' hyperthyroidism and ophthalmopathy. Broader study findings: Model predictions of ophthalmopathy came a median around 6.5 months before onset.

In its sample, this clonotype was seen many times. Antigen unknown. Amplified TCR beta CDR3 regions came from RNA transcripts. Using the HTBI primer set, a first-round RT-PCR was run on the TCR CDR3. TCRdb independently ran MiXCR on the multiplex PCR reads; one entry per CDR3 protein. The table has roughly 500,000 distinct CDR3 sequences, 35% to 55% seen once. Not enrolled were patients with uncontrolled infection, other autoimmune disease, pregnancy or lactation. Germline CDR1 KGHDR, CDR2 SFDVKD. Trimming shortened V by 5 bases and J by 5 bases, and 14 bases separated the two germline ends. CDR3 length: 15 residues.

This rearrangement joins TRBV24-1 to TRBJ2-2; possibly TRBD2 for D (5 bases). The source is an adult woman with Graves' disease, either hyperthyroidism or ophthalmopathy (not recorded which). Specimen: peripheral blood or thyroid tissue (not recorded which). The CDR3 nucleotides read TGTGCCACCAGTGGCGGAGCGGCAACTACCGGGGAGCTGTTTTTT. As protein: CATSGGAATTGELFF.